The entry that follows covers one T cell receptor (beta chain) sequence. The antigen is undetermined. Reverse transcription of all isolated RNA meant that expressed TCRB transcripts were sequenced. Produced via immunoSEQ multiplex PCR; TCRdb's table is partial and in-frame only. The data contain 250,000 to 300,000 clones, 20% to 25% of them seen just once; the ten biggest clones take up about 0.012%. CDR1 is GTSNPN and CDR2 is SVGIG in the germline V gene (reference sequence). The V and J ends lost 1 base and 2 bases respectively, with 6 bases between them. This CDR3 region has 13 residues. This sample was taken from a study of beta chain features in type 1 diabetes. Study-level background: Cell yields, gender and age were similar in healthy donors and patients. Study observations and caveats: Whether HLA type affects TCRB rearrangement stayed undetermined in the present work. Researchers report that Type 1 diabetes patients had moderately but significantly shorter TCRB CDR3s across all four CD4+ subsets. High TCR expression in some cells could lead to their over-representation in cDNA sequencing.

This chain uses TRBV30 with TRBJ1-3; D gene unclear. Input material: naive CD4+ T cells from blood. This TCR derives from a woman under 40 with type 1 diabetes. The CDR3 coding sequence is TGTGCCTGGAGTGGTGGAGCTGGAAACACCATATATTTT. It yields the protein CAWSGGAGNTIYF.